These T cell receptor beta chains were read from a single sample in a study of T and B cells in COVID-19 patients. TCRdb re-analysed the multiplex PCR reads in MiXCR, keeping a single row per CDR3 protein. This sample has 13,000 to 15,000 distinct CDR3 sequences; roughly 27% occur once, and the top ten carry approximately 7%. Sequencing was carried out using blood. The receptors shown here come from a human donor who had recovered from COVID-19. Both conserved end residues are part of each CDR3. The order of the fields is CDR3 protein, CDR3 DNA, clone size, V gene, J gene, D gene. A D gene is named only where the DNA matches it firmly. Size is omitted from some rows. Given values are once, few, many or a class for expanded clones.

cdr3_aa: CSARTPRDSMSPHEQYF
cdr3_nt: TGCAGTGCTAGAACCCCCCGGGACTCAATGTCCCCCCACGAGCAGTACTTC
clone_size: .
v_call: TRBV20-1
j_call: TRBJ2-7
d_call: .

cdr3_aa: CAWGSNIQYF
cdr3_nt: TGTGCCTGGGGGTCCAACATTCAGTACTTC
clone_size: many
v_call: TRBV30
j_call: TRBJ2-4
d_call: .

cdr3_aa: CASSFNRAYEQYF
cdr3_nt: TGTGCCAGCAGCTTTAACAGGGCCTACGAGCAGTACTTC
clone_size: .
v_call: TRBV11-2
j_call: TRBJ2-7
d_call: .

cdr3_aa: CASSDTGGLNTEAFF
cdr3_nt: TGTGCCAGCAGCGACACAGGGGGATTGAACACTGAAGCTTTCTTT
clone_size: .
v_call: TRBV5-4
j_call: TRBJ1-1
d_call: TRBD1

cdr3_aa: CASSSYAESNEQFF
cdr3_nt: TGTGCCAGCAGTAGTTATGCAGAGTCCAATGAGCAGTTCTTC
clone_size: .
v_call: TRBV6-4
j_call: TRBJ2-1
d_call: .

cdr3_aa: CASSRATGALFNSPLHF
cdr3_nt: TGTGCCAGCAGCCGCGCCACGGGGGCTCTCTTTAATTCACCCCTCCACTTT
clone_size: many
v_call: TRBV27
j_call: TRBJ1-6
d_call: .

cdr3_aa: CASSVMGNTEAFF
cdr3_nt: TGTGCCAGCAGTGTTATGGGGAACACTGAAGCTTTCTTT
clone_size: many
v_call: TRBV27
j_call: TRBJ1-1
d_call: .

cdr3_aa: CASTWTGVLTGTGIEEQYF
cdr3_nt: TGTGCCAGCACCTGGACAGGGGTCCTCACCGGGACAGGGATAGAGGAGCAGTACTTC
clone_size: once
v_call: TRBV12-3/TRBV12-4
j_call: TRBJ2-7
d_call: TRBD1

cdr3_aa: CASSYGQGGLMDEKLFF
cdr3_nt: TGCGCCAGCAGCTACGGACAGGGTGGACTAATGGATGAAAAACTGTTTTTT
clone_size: .
v_call: TRBV5-1
j_call: TRBJ1-4
d_call: TRBD1

cdr3_aa: CASSSGGNYGYTF
cdr3_nt: TGTGCCAGCAGCAGCGGGGGAAACTATGGCTACACCTTC
clone_size: few
v_call: TRBV7-6
j_call: TRBJ1-2
d_call: .

cdr3_aa: CASSLDSTHEQYF
cdr3_nt: TGCGCCAGCAGCTTGGACAGCACCCACGAGCAGTACTTC
clone_size: few
v_call: TRBV5-1
j_call: TRBJ2-7
d_call: .

cdr3_aa: CATTGANTGELFF
cdr3_nt: TGTGCAACCACGGGCGCGAACACCGGGGAGCTGTTTTTT
clone_size: few
v_call: TRBV7-6
j_call: TRBJ2-2
d_call: .

cdr3_aa: CSSSARQDYNEQFF
cdr3_nt: TGTTCCAGCAGTGCCCGACAGGACTACAATGAGCAGTTCTTC
clone_size: .
v_call: TRBV6-1
j_call: TRBJ2-1
d_call: .

cdr3_aa: CSASGDRTYEQYF
cdr3_nt: TGCAGTGCTAGTGGGGACAGAACCTACGAGCAGTACTTC
clone_size: few
v_call: TRBV20-1
j_call: TRBJ2-7
d_call: TRBD1

cdr3_aa: CASSLGPNEKLFF
cdr3_nt: TGTGCCAGCAGCTTGGGTCCGAATGAAAAACTGTTTTTT
clone_size: .
v_call: TRBV5-6
j_call: TRBJ1-4
d_call: .

cdr3_aa: CASSQRLSAGAGGETQYF
cdr3_nt: TGTGCCAGCAGCCAAAGACTTTCAGCGGGAGCAGGGGGAGAGACCCAGTACTTC
clone_size: .
v_call: TRBV4-2
j_call: TRBJ2-5
d_call: .

cdr3_aa: CASSSPSGGANEQFF
cdr3_nt: TGTGCCAGCAGCTCCCCTAGCGGGGGGGCGAATGAGCAGTTCTTC
clone_size: .
v_call: TRBV11-2
j_call: TRBJ2-1
d_call: TRBD2